The 29 T cell receptor beta chains presented below share a single source sample, sequenced in a study of OX40 agonist ivuxolimab in advanced cancers. Sequencing was performed with immunoSEQ multiplex PCR; in TCRdb, only in-frame clones are kept and a portion is missing. The table lists fewer than 85,000 clones, roughly 86% of them singletons. This specimen was CD4+ or CD8+ T cells sorted from blood, taken in a trial of the OX40 agonist ivuxolimab. Receptors originate from an adult with an advanced solid tumor such as melanoma, head and neck, liver or kidney cancer.

The chain joins TRBV6-5 to TRBJ2-7, with D possibly matching TRBD2 (6 bases). This CDR3 is 13 amino acids long. The germline V and J ends were trimmed by 3 bases and 3 bases, with 9 bases remaining between them. The germline V gene has CDR1 MNHEY and CDR2 SVGAGI. CDR3 sequence reads: CASSYGTYYEQYF. The CDR3 nucleotides are TGTGCCAGCAGTTATGGGACTTACTACGAGCAGTACTTC.

This chain uses TRBV28 with TRBJ2-3; no reliable D call. Germline CDR1 and CDR2: MDHEN and SYDVKM. V lost 6 bases and J lost 2, with 12 bases in between. The CDR3 totals 14 residues. CDR3 in amino acids: CASRAMISTDTQYF. As DNA, the CDR3 is TGTGCCAGCAGGGCTATGATTTCCACAGATACGCAGTATTTT. The variable domain in full, with the rest retrieved from reference TRBV28 and TRBJ2-3, is DVKVTQSSRYLVKRTGEKVFLECVQDMDHENMFWYRQDPGLGLRLIYFSYDVKMKEKGDIPEGYSVSREKKERFSLILESASTNQTSMYLCASRAMISTDTQYFGPGTRLTVL.

V and J are TRBV11-2 and TRBJ1-1; the D is unclear. Per germline, CDR1 SGHAT and CDR2 FQNNGV. This CDR3 contains 12 residues. V was trimmed by 7 bases and J by 4 bases, leaving 10 bases between them. DNA for the CDR3: TGTGCCAGCACCGTAGCGGGCACTGAAGCTTTCTTT. Translated: CASTVAGTEAFF. Full variable domain (remainder filled in from reference TRBV11-2 and TRBJ1-1): EAGVAQSPRYKIIEKRQSVAFWCNPISGHATLYWYQQILGQGPKLLIQFQNNGVVDDSQLPKDRFSAERLKGVDSTLKIQPAKLEDSAVYLCASTVAGTEAFFGQGTRLTVV.

V is TRBV5-6 and J is TRBJ1-5, with a tentative D call TRBD1 (6 bases). The CDR3 runs to 15 residues. Germline loops: CDR1 SGHDT, CDR2 YYEEEE. Trimming took 4 bases from V and 4 from J, leaving 15 bases between them. This CDR3 is CASSLRGSANQPQHF. CDR3 sequence (DNA): TGTGCCAGCAGCCTAAGGGGGTCGGCGAATCAGCCCCAGCATTTT.

This clone was recorded a few times. The chain joins TRBV19 to TRBJ1-5, with D hard to call. The V end lost 7 bases, the J end lost 0 bases, and 13 bases lay between the germline ends. There are 15 residues in the CDR3. CDR1 and CDR2 from the germline V gene are LNHDA and SQIVND (reference sequence). CDR3 region: CASMPGSYSNQPQHF. CDR3 in DNA: TGTGCCAGTATGCCGGGCAGCTATAGCAATCAGCCCCAGCATTTT.

CDR3 nucleotides: TGCGCCAGCAGCCCAAGACGGAACTCTGGGGCCAACGTCCTGACTTTC. The encoded protein is CASSPRRNSGANVLTF. The chain carries TRBV5-1 and TRBJ2-6; D is unresolved. V was pared by 4 bases and J by 0 bases, with 11 bases between. The CDR3 length is 16 residues. Germline V lookup: CDR1 SGHRS, CDR2 YFSETQ.

V gene TRBV11-3 combines with J gene TRBJ2-3; no clear D gene. There are 13 residues in the CDR3. Trimming pared 4 bases from V and 7 bases from J, leaving 12 bases between. Germline CDR1 reads SGHNT; CDR2 reads YENEEA. The CDR3 region is CASSSPPRNTQYF. CDR3 bases: TGTGCCAGCAGCTCCCCCCCTCGCAATACGCAGTATTTT. The entire variable domain, with the rest obtained from reference TRBV11-3 and TRBJ2-3, is as follows: EAGVVQSPRYKIIEKKQPVAFWCNPISGHNTLYWYLQNLGQGPELLIRYENEEAVDDSQLPKDRFSAERLKGVDSTLKIQPAELGDSAVYLCASSSPPRNTQYFGPGTRLTVL.

The V call is TRBV19, the J call TRBJ1-5; the D gene is possibly TRBD1 (5 bases). The CDR3 is 17 residues long. Trimming left V 4 bases short and J 0 bases short, with 16 bases between. Germline CDR1 and CDR2: LNHDA and SQIVND (reference sequence). The CDR3 coding sequence is TGTGCCAGTAGTACCTATTCGGGGCAGGATAGCAATCAGCCCCAGCATTTT. Translation: CASSTYSGQDSNQPQHF.

The sample holds one count of this clone. The gene calls are TRBV28 and TRBJ2-7; D is uncertain. The germline V gene encodes CDR1 MDHEN and CDR2 SYDVKM. V was shortened by 2 bases and J by 6 bases, with 8 bases between the two germline ends. This CDR3 is 12 amino acids long. CDR3 coding DNA: TGTGCCAGCAGTTTAGTCAGGCTCGAGCAGTACTTC. Translated, it gives CASSLVRLEQYF.

The chain uses TRBV2 and TRBJ1-2; D remains unclear. Germline V gene sequence: CDR1 SNHLY, CDR2 FYNNEI. Trimming took off 6 bases at V and 7 bases at J, with 24 bases between the two ends. The CDR3 runs to 16 residues. The chain's CDR3 is CASSEGPVTATSGYTF. CDR3 DNA sequence: TGTGCCAGCAGCGAGGGCCCAGTTACCGCCACGTCTGGCTACACCTTC.

This clone was counted only a few times. The J gene is TRBJ1-1, the V gene TRBV9; 12 positions match TRBD1. The length of the CDR3 is 15 residues. The junction had 7 bases not matched to a gene; V was cut back by 3 bases and J by 7 bases. Germline V gene data show CDR1 as SGDLS and CDR2 as YYNGEE. The CDR3 protein is CASSAGGQGAGEAFF. CDR3 DNA sequence: TGTGCCAGCAGCGCCGGGGGACAGGGGGCGGGTGAAGCTTTCTTT.

The J gene is TRBJ1-2, the V gene TRBV5-1; D gene unclear. Germline V gene data show CDR1 as SGHRS and CDR2 as YFSETQ. The CDR3 consists of 14 residues. The ends were cut back, 0 bases at V and 6 bases at J, with 12 bases in the middle. The chain's CDR3 is CASSLVSGEDGYTF. The CDR3 nucleotides read TGCGCCAGCAGCTTGGTCTCTGGGGAGGATGGCTACACCTTC.

The CDR3 DNA reads as TGTGCCAGCAGTGAAAGGGACCGCCCTACGCAGTATTTT. This gives the protein CASSERDRPTQYF. This chain uses TRBV6-1 with TRBJ2-3; D might be TRBD1 or TRBD2, each matching 5 bases. V shed 2 bases and J shed 8 bases, with 11 bases lying between them. CDR1 and CDR2 from the germline V gene are MNHNS and SASEGT. This CDR3 comprises 13 residues.

In its sample, this clone was seen once. This rearrangement joins TRBV11-2 to TRBJ1-6; D is possibly TRBD1 (6 bases). V was cut by 1 base and J by 10 bases, with 8 bases left in between. Germline CDR1 reads SGHAT; CDR2 reads FQNNGV. The CDR3 runs 13 residues. The CDR3 protein is CASSLGGLSPLHF. DNA of the CDR3: TGTGCCAGCAGCTTAGGGGGGCTGTCACCCCTCCACTTT.

There are a few counts of this clone. The CDR3 DNA is TGTGCCAGTAGTATAGATCAAACGGGGCAGCCCCAGCATTTT. It codes for CASSIDQTGQPQHF. V gene TRBV19 combines with J gene TRBJ1-5; D gene unclear. CDR1 is LNHDA and CDR2 is SQIVND in the germline V gene (reference sequence). The CDR3 sequence is 14 residues long. V lost 0 bases to trimming and J lost 7 bases, with 10 bases between them.

The chain joins TRBV7-6 to TRBJ2-7; D tentatively fits TRBD1 or TRBD2 (5 bases each). Trimming pared 1 base from V and 6 bases from J, leaving 16 bases between. This CDR3 has 15 residues. Germline CDR1 SGHVS, CDR2 FNYEAQ. The CDR3 here is CASSLGTLDGTEQYF. For the CDR3, the DNA is TGTGCCAGCAGCTTAGGGACCCTCGATGGGACCGAGCAGTACTTC.

The V and J genes are TRBV18 and TRBJ2-2; 7 positions agree with TRBD1. Germline V gene lookup returns CDR1 KGHSH and CDR2 LQKENI. This CDR3 has 15 residues. After removal of 4 bases from V and 4 bases from J, the junction contained 6 bases not matched to a gene. CDR3 nucleotides: TGTGCCAGCTCACTCCAACAGGGGCCCACCGGGGAGCTGTTTTTT. Its translation is CASSLQQGPTGELFF.

This chain uses TRBV19 with TRBJ2-5; D gene ambiguous. CDR1 and CDR2 (germline): LNHDA, SQIVND (reference sequence). The CDR3 extends over 16 amino acids. Between the trimmed V and J ends, which lost 0 bases and 2 bases, there was a span of 13 bases. This CDR3 is CASSIDLYKRQETQYF. The CDR3 DNA is TGTGCCAGTAGTATAGATCTATATAAGCGTCAAGAGACCCAGTACTTC.

J is TRBJ2-1 and V is TRBV29-1; D not certain. The CDR3 covers 14 residues. Germline CDR1 SQVTM, CDR2 ANQGSEA. V lost 0 bases, J lost 4 bases, and 10 bases lay in between. CDR3 amino acids: CSVEDPERYNEQFF. DNA for the CDR3: TGCAGCGTTGAAGACCCAGAACGTTACAATGAGCAGTTCTTC.

This clone came up once. The genes are TRBV2 and TRBJ2-7; D gene ambiguous. CDR1 is SNHLY and CDR2 is FYNNEI in the germline V gene. V lost 8 bases and J 4 bases, leaving 12 bases between the germline ends. There are 12 residues in the CDR3. The CDR3 DNA is TGTGCCAGCCAGGTCAGCGAGTACGAGCAGTACTTC. Amino acids: CASQVSEYEQYF. Full variable domain (remainder filled in from reference TRBV2 and TRBJ2-7): EPEVTQTPSHQVTQMGQEVILRCVPISNHLYFYWYRQILGQKVEFLVSFYNNEISEKSEIFDDQFSVERPDGSNFTLKIRSTKLEDSAMYFCASQVSEYEQYFGPGTRLTVT.

The chain uses TRBV7-6 and TRBJ1-3; tentatively, D is TRBD1 (6 bases). This CDR3 is built from 11 residues. The germline V gene has CDR1 SGHVS and CDR2 FNYEAQ. Trimming pared 5 bases from V and 12 bases from J, leaving 11 bases between. The DNA of the CDR3 is TGTGCCAGCAGCACTTCGGACAGCATATATTTT. It is translated as CASSTSDSIYF. Together with reference TRBV7-6 and TRBJ1-3, the CDR3 gives the full variable domain: GAGVSQSPRYKVTKRGQDVALRCDPISGHVSLYWYRQALGQGPEFLTYFNYEAQQDKSGLPNDRFSAERPEGSISTLTIQRTEQRDSAMYRCASSTSDSIYFGEGSWLTVV.

This chain joins TRBV11-3 and TRBJ2-2; possible D gene TRBD2, 5 bases. The germline V gene has CDR1 SGHNT and CDR2 YENEEA. The CDR3 totals 13 residues. V gave up 1 base and J gave up 7 bases, with 7 bases separating them. CDR3 region: CASSLVRGGELFF. CDR3 DNA sequence: TGTGCCAGCAGCTTAGTTCGGGGCGGGGAGCTGTTTTTT.

This chain links TRBV5-1 with TRBJ2-2, with D possibly being TRBD1 (7 bases). V lost 4 bases to trimming and J lost 5 bases, with 15 bases between them. The CDR3 runs to 15 residues. Germline V gives CDR1 SGHRS, CDR2 YFSETQ. CDR3 nucleotides: TGCGCCAGCAGCCGGGGGACAGCAGTTACCGGGGAGCTGTTTTTT. Its translation: CASSRGTAVTGELFF.

The chain combines TRBV5-1 with TRBJ2-3; D is unclear. Germline V lookup: CDR1 SGHRS, CDR2 YFSETQ. V lost 0 bases, J lost 0 bases, and 8 bases lay in between. The CDR3 is 15 residues long. The CDR3 DNA reads TGCGCCAGCAGCTTGGTAGGGTCAAGCACAGATACGCAGTATTTT. This translates into CASSLVGSSTDTQYF.

This chain connects TRBV7-2 to TRBJ1-2; D gene unclear. Trimming took off 5 bases at V and 1 base at J, with 14 bases between the two ends. CDR1 is SGHTA, CDR2 FQGNSA, per germline. This CDR3 is 15 amino acids long. CDR3 protein: CASSPRKARNYGYTF. The CDR3 DNA sequence: TGTGCCAGCAGCCCCCGTAAGGCGCGTAACTATGGCTACACCTTC.

The rearrangement joins TRBV2 to TRBJ2-3, with D perhaps TRBD2 (7 bases). The CDR3 covers 15 residues. CDR1 is SNHLY, CDR2 FYNNEI, per germline. Trimming pared 5 bases from V and 3 bases from J, leaving 15 bases between. For the CDR3, the DNA is TGTGCCAGCAGTAGGGAGGGGGGAAGAACAGATACGCAGTATTTT. This sequence encodes CASSREGGRTDTQYF.

This clone was recorded once. This chain connects TRBV28 to TRBJ2-6; no reliable D call. Germline assignment: CDR1 MDHEN and CDR2 SYDVKM. Trimming removed 8 bases from V and 0 bases from J, with 11 bases in between. The CDR3 has 15 residues. DNA for the CDR3: TGTGCCAGCGAAAGCAGTAGCTCTGGGGCCAACGTCCTGACTTTC. Protein sequence: CASESSSSGANVLTF.

The J gene is TRBJ2-2, the V gene TRBV5-1, with D possibly TRBD1 on 5 matching bases. The germline gives CDR1 SGHRS, CDR2 YFSETQ. V was pared by 4 bases and J by 2 bases, with 12 bases between. The CDR3 covers 15 residues. CDR3: CASSPDRANTGELFF. The CDR3 DNA reads as TGCGCCAGCAGCCCCGACAGAGCTAACACCGGGGAGCTGTTTTTT. The full variable domain, rest sourced from reference TRBV5-1 and TRBJ2-2, is KAGVTQTPRYLIKTRGQQVTLSCSPISGHRSVSWYQQTPGQGLQFLFEYFSETQRNKGNFPGRFSGRQFSNSRSEMNVSTLELGDSALYLCASSPDRANTGELFFGEGSRLTVL.

The V and J genes are TRBV4-1 and TRBJ2-2; perhaps TRBD1 as D (6 bases). The CDR3 covers 18 residues. The ends were cut back, 4 bases at V and 4 bases at J, with 22 bases in the middle. CDR1 MGHRA and CDR2 YSYEKL come from the germline V gene. The CDR3 loop is CASSRGTFTGLSTGELFF. CDR3 sequence (DNA): TGCGCCAGCAGCCGTGGAACTTTTACAGGGCTCTCCACCGGGGAGCTGTTTTTT.